These 12 T cell receptor beta chains were all obtained from the same sample, sequenced in a study of T cells in Graves' hyperthyroidism and ophthalmopathy. Researchers amplified the TCR beta CDR3 regions from RNA transcripts. Initially, a first-round RT-PCR of the TCR CDR3 employed the HTBI primer set. Each CDR3 protein is one row after TCRdb ran MiXCR on the multiplex PCR reads. The data show about 400,000 distinct CDR3 sequences, under 15% seen once. The specimen was blood. All receptors come from a woman aged 25 to 39 with Graves' hyperthyroidism.

The chain recombines TRBV18 with TRBJ2-5, with D perhaps given as TRBD1 or TRBD2 (5 bases each). The V end was cut by 3 bases, the J end by 5 bases, with 16 bases between. The length of the CDR3 is 15 residues. Germline V CDR1 and CDR2: KGHSH, LQKENI. CDR3 residues: CASSPRGRVEETQYF. The CDR3 coding sequence is TGTGCCAGCTCACCGAGGGGCAGGGTAGAGGAGACCCAGTACTTC.

This clonotype was observed at least ten times. The rearrangement links TRBV5-6 to TRBJ2-5; 13 bases align to TRBD2. From germline, CDR1 is SGHDT and CDR2 YYEEEE. The CDR3 totals 16 residues. Trimming removed 3 bases from V and 4 bases from J; junction bases left unmatched: 6. This chain's CDR3 is CASSSGLAGKSETQYF. CDR3 nucleotides: TGTGCCAGCAGCTCGGGACTAGCGGGAAAGTCAGAGACCCAGTACTTC.

This clonotype was detected many times. The chain combines TRBV28 with TRBJ1-5; no clear D gene. CDR3 length equals 12 residues. The ends were cut back, 1 base at V and 3 bases at J, with 1 base in the middle. Germline CDR1 and CDR2: MDHEN and SYDVKM. The DNA of the CDR3 is TGTGCCAGCAGTTTATACAATCAGCCCCAGCATTTT. It encodes CASSLYNQPQHF.

In its sample, this clonotype was seen many times. CDR3 sequence (DNA): TGCAGTGCTAGAGATGTAGAAGCGGGAGAATCCTACGAGCAGTACTTC. It yields the protein CSARDVEAGESYEQYF. V usage is TRBV20-1 and J usage is TRBJ2-7; TRBD2 aligns across 8 bases. V shed 0 bases, J shed 1 base, and the junction held 8 bases outside the gene matches. Germline V gives CDR1 DFQATT, CDR2 SNEGSKA (reference sequence). The CDR3 has 16 residues.

This clonotype was observed many times. The chain has TRBV6-1 and TRBJ2-7; 8 bases match TRBD2. The CDR3 extends over 15 amino acids. The germline CDR1 and CDR2 sequences are MNHNS and SASEGT. After removal of 5 bases from V and 3 bases from J, the junction contained 9 bases not matched to a gene. This chain's CDR3 is CASSSSFSGGYEQYF. The CDR3 DNA reads TGTGCCAGCAGTTCCTCCTTCAGCGGGGGCTACGAGCAGTACTTC.

This clonotype was seen many times. The chain employs TRBV5-1 and TRBJ2-7; D possibly uses TRBD1 or TRBD2 (6 bases each). CDR1 is SGHRS, CDR2 YFSETQ, per germline. V dropped 0 bases and J dropped 1 base, with 11 bases sitting between them. The CDR3 spans 15 residues. The CDR3 sequence is CASSLVGGSSYEQYF. The DNA for the CDR3 is TGCGCCAGCAGCTTGGTGGGGGGCTCATCCTACGAGCAGTACTTC.

This clonotype was seen ten or more times. V and J are TRBV18 and TRBJ2-7; 12 positions match TRBD2. The trim removed 4 bases at V and 3 bases at J, leaving 7 bases unmatched. Per germline, CDR1 KGHSH and CDR2 LQKENI. The CDR3 is 16 residues long. This CDR3 is CASSRGTSGSFYEQYF. The CDR3 DNA reads TGTGCCAGCTCACGAGGGACTAGCGGGTCCTTCTACGAGCAGTACTTC.

The chain has TRBV13 and TRBJ1-5; D perhaps matches TRBD1 (5 bases). Germline lookup yields CDR1 PRHDT and CDR2 FYEKMQ (reference sequence). Trimming stripped 0 bases from V and 0 bases from J, with 12 bases between. This CDR3 is built from 17 residues. CDR3 residues: CASSLGRGRDSNQPQHF. The DNA of the CDR3 is TGTGCCAGCAGCTTAGGCCGGGGCAGGGATAGCAATCAGCCCCAGCATTTT.

The chain combines TRBV20-1 with TRBJ2-1; D may be TRBD1 (5 bases). Germline CDR1 is DFQATT and CDR2 is SNEGSKA (reference sequence). V was shortened by 5 bases and J by 4 bases, with 12 bases between the two germline ends. This CDR3 has 13 amino acids. CDR3 protein: CSAGSGNYNEQFF. CDR3 in DNA: TGCAGTGCTGGCTCAGGGAATTACAATGAGCAGTTCTTC.

This clonotype was seen a few times. This chain uses TRBV2 with TRBJ1-1; D is unresolved. With 1 base removed from V and 1 base from J, the gap between germline ends came to 4 bases. Germline V lookup: CDR1 SNHLY, CDR2 FYNNEI. This CDR3 spans 13 amino acids. DNA of the CDR3: TGTGCCAGCAGTGAAGACTGGAACACTGAAGCTTTCTTT. It yields the protein CASSEDWNTEAFF.

This clonotype came up many times. This chain connects TRBV12-3 or TRBV12-4 to TRBJ2-7, with D unresolved. The CDR3 totals 12 residues. V was clipped by 4 bases and J by 3 bases, with 7 bases between them. Here the CDR3 DNA reads TGTGCCAGCAGTTCTTCCCGCTACGAGCAGTACTTC. Translating gives CASSSSRYEQYF.

The J gene is TRBJ2-1, the V gene TRBV20-1, with TRBD2 identical over 11 bases. CDR3 length: 17 residues. J gave up 0 bases and V 3 bases, and 7 bases lay outside the gene matches. Germline V gives CDR1 DFQATT, CDR2 SNEGSKA (reference sequence). The CDR3 reads CSARGASGRPSYNEQFF. In DNA form, the CDR3 reads TGCAGTGCTAGGGGGGCTAGCGGGAGGCCCTCCTACAATGAGCAGTTCTTC.